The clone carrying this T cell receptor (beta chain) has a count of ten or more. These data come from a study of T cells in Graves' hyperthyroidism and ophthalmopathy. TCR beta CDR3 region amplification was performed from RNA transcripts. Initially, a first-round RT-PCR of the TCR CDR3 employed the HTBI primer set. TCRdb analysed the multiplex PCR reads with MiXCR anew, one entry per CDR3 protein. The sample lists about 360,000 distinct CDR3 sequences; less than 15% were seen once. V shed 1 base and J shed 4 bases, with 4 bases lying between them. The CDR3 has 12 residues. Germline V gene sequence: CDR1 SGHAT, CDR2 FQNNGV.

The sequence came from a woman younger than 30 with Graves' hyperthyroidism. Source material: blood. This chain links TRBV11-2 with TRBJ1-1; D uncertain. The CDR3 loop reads CASSLARTEAFF. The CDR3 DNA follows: TGTGCCAGCAGCTTAGCGCGCACTGAAGCTTTCTTT.